The clone carrying this T cell receptor (beta chain) occurred a few times. Its antigen is not known. This sample is drawn from a study of blood T cells in healthy people across ages. Study summary: Template-switching capture recovered about one barcoded beta molecule per two T cells.

General study points: Both naive CD4+ cell counts and diversity were greater in long-lived donors than in aged donors.

A second PCR of 7 to 11 cycles used a sample-barcoded 5' primer and a J-beta primer mix. TCRdb itself ran the 5' RACE reads through MiXCR, one entry per CDR3 protein. The sample has about 1,500,000 distinct CDR3 sequences; roughly 45% are singletons. Per-sample yields of isolated PBMCs were at least 6 million. This CDR3 has 17 amino acids. After removal of 0 bases from V and 2 bases from J, the junction contained 6 bases not matched to a gene. Per germline, CDR1 SGHTA and CDR2 FQGNSA. Sequenced: blood. This chain connects TRBV7-2 to TRBJ2-1; TRBD2 matches 8 bases. The TCR sequence derives from a woman aged 18 to 35 in good health. CDR3 protein: CASSLARTSWTYNEQFF. The CDR3 DNA reads as TGTGCCAGCAGCTTAGCCCGGACTAGCTGGACCTACAATGAGCAGTTCTTC.